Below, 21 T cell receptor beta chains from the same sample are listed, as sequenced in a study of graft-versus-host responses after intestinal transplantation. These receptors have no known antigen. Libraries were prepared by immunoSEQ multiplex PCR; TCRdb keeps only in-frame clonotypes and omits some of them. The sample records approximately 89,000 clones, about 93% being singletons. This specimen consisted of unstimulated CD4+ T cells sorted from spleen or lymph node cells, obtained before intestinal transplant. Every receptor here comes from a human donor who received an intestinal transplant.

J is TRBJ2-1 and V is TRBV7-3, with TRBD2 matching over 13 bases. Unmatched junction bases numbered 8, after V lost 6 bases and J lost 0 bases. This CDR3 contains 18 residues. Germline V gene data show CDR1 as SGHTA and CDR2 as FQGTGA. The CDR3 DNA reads TGTGCCAGCAGTAGACTAGCGGGGGGTAAGAGCTCCTACAATGAGCAGTTCTTC. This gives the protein CASSRLAGGKSSYNEQFF.

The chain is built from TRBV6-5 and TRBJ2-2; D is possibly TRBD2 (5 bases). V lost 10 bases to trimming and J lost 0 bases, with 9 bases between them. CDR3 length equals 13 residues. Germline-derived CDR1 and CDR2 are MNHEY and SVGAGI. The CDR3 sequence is CATRAANTGELFF. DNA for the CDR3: TGTGCCACGCGGGCTGCGAACACCGGGGAGCTGTTTTTT.

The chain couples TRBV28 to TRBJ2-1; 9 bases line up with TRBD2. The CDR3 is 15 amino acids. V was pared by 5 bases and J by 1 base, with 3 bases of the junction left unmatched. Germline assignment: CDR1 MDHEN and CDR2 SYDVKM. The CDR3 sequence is CASSPAGGSYNEQFF. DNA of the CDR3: TGTGCCAGCAGTCCTGCGGGAGGGTCCTACAATGAGCAGTTCTTC.

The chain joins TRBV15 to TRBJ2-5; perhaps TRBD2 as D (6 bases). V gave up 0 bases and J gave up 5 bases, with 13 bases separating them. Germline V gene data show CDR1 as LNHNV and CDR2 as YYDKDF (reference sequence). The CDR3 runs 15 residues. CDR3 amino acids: CATSRDTGGRETQYF. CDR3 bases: TGTGCCACCAGCAGAGATACCGGGGGTAGGGAGACCCAGTACTTC.

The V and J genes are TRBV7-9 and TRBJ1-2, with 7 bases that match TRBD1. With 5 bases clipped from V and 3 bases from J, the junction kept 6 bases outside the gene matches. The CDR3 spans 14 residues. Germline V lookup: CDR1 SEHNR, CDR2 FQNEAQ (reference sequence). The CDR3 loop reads CASSRQGIYYGYTF. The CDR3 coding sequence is TGTGCCAGCAGCCGACAGGGAATCTACTATGGCTACACCTTC. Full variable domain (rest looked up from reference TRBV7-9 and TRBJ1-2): DTGVSQNPRHKITKRGQNVTFRCDPISEHNRLYWYRQTLGQGPEFLTYFQNEAQLEKSRLLSDRFSAERPKGSFSTLEIQRTEQGDSAMYLCASSRQGIYYGYTFGSGTRLTVV.

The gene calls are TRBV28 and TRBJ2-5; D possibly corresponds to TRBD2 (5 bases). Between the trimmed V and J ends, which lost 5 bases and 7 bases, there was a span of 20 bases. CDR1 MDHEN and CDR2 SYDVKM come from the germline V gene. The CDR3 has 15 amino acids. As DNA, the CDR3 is TGTGCCAGCAGTCCTTGGGTCGCGGGTTGGGGGACCCAGTACTTC. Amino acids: CASSPWVAGWGTQYF.

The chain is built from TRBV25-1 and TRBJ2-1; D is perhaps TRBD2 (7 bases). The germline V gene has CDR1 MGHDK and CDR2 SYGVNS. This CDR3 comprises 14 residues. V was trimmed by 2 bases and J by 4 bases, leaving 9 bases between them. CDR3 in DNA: TGTGCCAGCAGTGAAGCGGGGGCTTACAATGAGCAGTTCTTC. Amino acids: CASSEAGAYNEQFF. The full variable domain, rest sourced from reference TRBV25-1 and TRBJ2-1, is EADIYQTPRYLVIGTGKKITLECSQTMGHDKMYWYQQDPGMELHLIHYSYGVNSTEKGDLSSESTVSRIRTEHFPLTLESARPSHTSQYLCASSEAGAYNEQFFGPGTRLTVL.

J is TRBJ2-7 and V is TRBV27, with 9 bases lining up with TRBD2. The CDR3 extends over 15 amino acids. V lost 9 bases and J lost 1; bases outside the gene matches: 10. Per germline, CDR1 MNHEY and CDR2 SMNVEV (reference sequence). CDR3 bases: TGTGCCAGTTACCCCACGGCGGGAGGGTCCTACGAGCAGTACTTC. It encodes CASYPTAGGSYEQYF.

CDR3 nucleotide sequence: TGTGCCAGTAGTACGCGGGTCGATGGCAATCAGCCCCAGCATTTT. Translating it yields CASSTRVDGNQPQHF. This chain connects TRBV19 to TRBJ1-5, with D hard to call. The V and J ends lost 4 bases and 2 bases respectively, with 12 bases between them. The CDR3 length is 15 residues. Germline V lookup: CDR1 LNHDA, CDR2 SQIVND (reference sequence).

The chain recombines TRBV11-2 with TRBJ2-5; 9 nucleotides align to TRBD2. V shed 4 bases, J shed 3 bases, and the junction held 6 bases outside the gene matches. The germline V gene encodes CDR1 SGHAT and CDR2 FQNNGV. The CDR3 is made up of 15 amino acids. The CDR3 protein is CASSWGRTSEETQYF. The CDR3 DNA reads TGTGCCAGCAGCTGGGGCCGGACTAGCGAAGAGACCCAGTACTTC. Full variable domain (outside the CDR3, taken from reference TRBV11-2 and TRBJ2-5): EAGVAQSPRYKIIEKRQSVAFWCNPISGHATLYWYQQILGQGPKLLIQFQNNGVVDDSQLPKDRFSAERLKGVDSTLKIQPAKLEDSAVYLCASSWGRTSEETQYFGPGTRLLVL.

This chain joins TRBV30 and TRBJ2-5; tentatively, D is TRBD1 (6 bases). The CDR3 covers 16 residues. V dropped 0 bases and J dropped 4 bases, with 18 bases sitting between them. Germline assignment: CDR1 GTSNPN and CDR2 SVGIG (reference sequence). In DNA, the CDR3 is TGTGCCTGGAGTGTACTGGGGACAAGCGGACGAGAGACCCAGTACTTC. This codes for CAWSVLGTSGRETQYF.

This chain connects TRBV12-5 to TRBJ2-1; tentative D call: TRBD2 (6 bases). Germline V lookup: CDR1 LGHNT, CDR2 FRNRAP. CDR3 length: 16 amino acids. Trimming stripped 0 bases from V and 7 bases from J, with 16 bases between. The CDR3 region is CASGLVPAGYVNEQFF. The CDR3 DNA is TGTGCTAGTGGTTTGGTACCCGCGGGATACGTGAATGAGCAGTTCTTC.

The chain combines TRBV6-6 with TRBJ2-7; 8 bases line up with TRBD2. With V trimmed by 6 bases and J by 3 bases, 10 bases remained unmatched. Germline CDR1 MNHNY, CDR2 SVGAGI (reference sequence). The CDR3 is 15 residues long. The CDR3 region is CASRPAPGLGYEQYF. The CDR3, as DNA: TGTGCCAGCAGGCCGGCCCCGGGACTAGGCTACGAGCAGTACTTC.

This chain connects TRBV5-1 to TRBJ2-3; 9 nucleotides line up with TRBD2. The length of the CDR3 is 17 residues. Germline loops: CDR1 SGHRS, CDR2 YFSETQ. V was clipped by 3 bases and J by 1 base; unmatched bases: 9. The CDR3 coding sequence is TGCGCCAGCAGCTCCCCTAGCGGGACCCTAGGCACAGATACGCAGTATTTT. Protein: CASSSPSGTLGTDTQYF.

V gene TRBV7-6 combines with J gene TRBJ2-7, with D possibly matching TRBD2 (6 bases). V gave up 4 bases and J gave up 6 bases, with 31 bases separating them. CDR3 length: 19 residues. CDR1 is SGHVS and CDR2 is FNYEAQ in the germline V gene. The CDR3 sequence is CASSSLGPTGTRSSCEQYF. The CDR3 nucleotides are TGTGCCAGCAGCTCTTTGGGGCCGACCGGGACTCGATCGTCGTGCGAGCAGTACTTC.

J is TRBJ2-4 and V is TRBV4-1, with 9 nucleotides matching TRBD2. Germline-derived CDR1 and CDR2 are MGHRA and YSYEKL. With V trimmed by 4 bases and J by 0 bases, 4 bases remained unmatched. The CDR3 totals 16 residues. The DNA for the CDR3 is TGCGCCAGCAGCCCTCTTAGCGGGAGAGCCAAAAACATTCAGTACTTC. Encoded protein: CASSPLSGRAKNIQYF.

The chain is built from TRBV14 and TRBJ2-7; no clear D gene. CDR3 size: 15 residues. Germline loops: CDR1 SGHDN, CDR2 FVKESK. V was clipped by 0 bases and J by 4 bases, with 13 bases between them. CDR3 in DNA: TGTGCCAGCAGCCAAGACTGGGCAGTAGAATACGAGCAGTACTTC. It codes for CASSQDWAVEYEQYF.

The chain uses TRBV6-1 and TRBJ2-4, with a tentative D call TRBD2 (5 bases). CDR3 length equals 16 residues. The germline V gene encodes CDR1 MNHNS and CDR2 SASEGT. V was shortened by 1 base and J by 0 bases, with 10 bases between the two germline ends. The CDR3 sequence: CASSEVGAEAKNIQYF. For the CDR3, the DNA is TGTGCCAGCAGTGAAGTAGGAGCGGAAGCCAAAAACATTCAGTACTTC.

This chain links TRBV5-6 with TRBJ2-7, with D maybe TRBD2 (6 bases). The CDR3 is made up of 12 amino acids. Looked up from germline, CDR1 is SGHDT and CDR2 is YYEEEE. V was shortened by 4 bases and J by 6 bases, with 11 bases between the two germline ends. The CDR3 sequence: CASSHRGGEQYF. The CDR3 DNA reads TGTGCCAGCAGCCATAGGGGAGGCGAGCAGTACTTC.

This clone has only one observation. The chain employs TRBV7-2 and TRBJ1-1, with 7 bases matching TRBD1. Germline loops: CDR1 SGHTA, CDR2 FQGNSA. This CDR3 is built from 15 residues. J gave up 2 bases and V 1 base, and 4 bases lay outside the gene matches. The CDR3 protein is CASSLVGQINTEAFF. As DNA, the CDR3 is TGTGCCAGCAGCTTAGTGGGACAGATAAACACTGAAGCTTTCTTT.

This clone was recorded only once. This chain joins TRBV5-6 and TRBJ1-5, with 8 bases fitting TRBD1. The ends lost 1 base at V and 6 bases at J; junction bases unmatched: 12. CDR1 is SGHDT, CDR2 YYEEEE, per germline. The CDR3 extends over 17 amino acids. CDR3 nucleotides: TGTGCCAGCAGCTTGTCCACAGGGGGTAAAGCAGTTCAGCCCCAGCATTTT. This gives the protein CASSLSTGGKAVQPQHF. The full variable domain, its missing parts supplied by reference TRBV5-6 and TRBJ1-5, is DAGVTQSPTHLIKTRGQQVTLRCSPKSGHDTVSWYQQALGQGPQFIFQYYEEEERQRGNFPDRFSGHQFPNYSSELNVNALLLGDSALYLCASSLSTGGKAVQPQHFGDGTRLSIL.